This TCR beta chain was retrieved from a study of identifying expanded T cells in peripheral blood. Study results and limitations: Over approximately two and four weeks, about 15 and 19 clones changed, versus around 1.2 between replicates. Variance in clone template counts between approximately two-week samples significantly increased with total template count across all healthy donors.

Only one count was recorded for this clone. As yet, its antigen is unknown. Clones were read by immunoSEQ multiplex PCR, and TCRdb kept only the in-frame ones, dropping some. The sample has about 97,000 clones; approximately 88% are singletons. Collection occurred without any documented infections or immune events in donors. Germline loops: CDR1 SGHTA, CDR2 FQGTGA. The CDR3 length is 14 residues. V was cut by 2 bases and J by 2 bases, with 8 bases left in between. The sequence was collected from a person between 18 and 75 years old in good health. The sequenced material came from blood. The chain has TRBV7-3 and TRBJ2-3; D ambiguous. The CDR3 DNA follows: TGTGCCAGCAGCTTAGTTAAGGTCACAGATACGCAGTATTTT. It translates to CASSLVKVTDTQYF. Together with reference TRBV7-3 and TRBJ2-3, the CDR3 gives the full variable domain: GAGVSQTPSNKVTEKGKYVELRCDPISGHTALYWYRQSLGQGPEFLIYFQGTGAADDSGLPNDRFFAVRPEGSVSTLKIQRTERGDSAVYLCASSLVKVTDTQYFGPGTRLTVL.